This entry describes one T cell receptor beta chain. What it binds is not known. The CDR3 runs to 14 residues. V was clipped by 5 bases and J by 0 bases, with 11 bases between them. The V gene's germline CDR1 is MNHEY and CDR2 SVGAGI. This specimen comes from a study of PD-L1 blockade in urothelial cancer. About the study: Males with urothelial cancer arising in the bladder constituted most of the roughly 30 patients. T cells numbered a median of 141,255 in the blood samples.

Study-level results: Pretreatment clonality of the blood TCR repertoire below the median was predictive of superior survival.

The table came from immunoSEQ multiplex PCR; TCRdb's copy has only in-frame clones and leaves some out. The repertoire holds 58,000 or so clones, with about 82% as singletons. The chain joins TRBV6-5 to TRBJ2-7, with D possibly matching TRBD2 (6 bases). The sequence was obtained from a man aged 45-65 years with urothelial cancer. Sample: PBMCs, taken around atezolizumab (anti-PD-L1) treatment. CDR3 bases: TGTGCCAGCAGTGGCCTCGGGGGCTCCTACGAGCAGTACTTC. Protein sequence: CASSGLGGSYEQYF.